The rows below give T cell receptor beta chains drawn from one sample of a study of control samples from healthy donors and cancer patients. Clones were read by immunoSEQ multiplex PCR, and TCRdb kept only the in-frame ones, dropping some. The sample consists of around 110,000 clones, roughly nine tenths of them appearing once. Sequencing was performed on PBMCs. All receptors come from a woman between 45 and 60 years old with colorectal cancer. Both conserved end residues are part of each CDR3. D genes are given only for firm matches. The size entry is marked missing in some rows and otherwise reads once, few, many or a size class.

CDR3 length	V gene	J gene	clone size	D gene	CDR3 protein	CDR3 DNA
16	TRBV25-1	TRBJ1-1	NA	TRBD1	CASSEDSRGLRTEAFF	TGTGCCAGCAGTGAGGATTCGAGGGGGCTTCGCACTGAAGCTTTCTTT
14	TRBV6-5	TRBJ1-6	NA	NA	CASRAVSFNTPLHF	TGTGCCAGTCGCGCCGTTTCATTTAATACACCCCTCCACTTT
15	TRBV15	TRBJ2-3	NA	TRBD2	CATSRRELVTDTQYF	TGTGCCACCAGCAGGCGGGAGCTAGTCACAGATACGCAGTATTTT
14	TRBV7-9	TRBJ2-7	few	NA	CASSFRSERNEQYF	TGTGCCAGCAGCTTCCGGTCCGAAAGGAACGAGCAGTACTTC
16	TRBV9	TRBJ2-3	NA	TRBD1	CASSVAPTGGPDTQYF	TGTGCCAGCAGCGTAGCCCCAACAGGGGGCCCAGATACGCAGTATTTT
14	TRBV2	TRBJ2-7	NA	TRBD2	CASSRTSGFGEQYF	TGTGCCAGCAGTAGGACTAGCGGTTTTGGCGAGCAGTACTTC
10	TRBV20-1	TRBJ1-1	NA	NA	CSASFVEAFF	TGCAGTGCTAGTTTTGTGGAAGCTTTCTTT
15	TRBV29-1	TRBJ2-5	NA	TRBD2	CSAGGWRKVGETQYF	TGCAGCGCGGGAGGATGGAGGAAAGTGGGAGAGACCCAGTACTTC
13	TRBV7-9	TRBJ1-1	NA	NA	CASSWDSNTEAFF	TGTGCCAGCAGCTGGGATTCAAACACTGAAGCTTTCTTT
15	TRBV30	TRBJ1-1	NA	NA	CAWSVRGTQNTEAFF	TGTGCCTGGAGTGTAAGGGGGACACAGAACACTGAAGCTTTCTTT
15	TRBV2	TRBJ1-2	NA	NA	CASSKTRAANYGYTF	TGTGCCAGCAGCAAAACCAGGGCGGCTAACTATGGCTACACCTTC
16	TRBV15	TRBJ2-7	NA	TRBD1	CATSRDIRTGAYEQYF	TGTGCCACCAGCAGAGATATCCGGACAGGCGCCTACGAGCAGTACTTC
16	TRBV4-2	TRBJ1-5	NA	TRBD1	CASSQGTGVSNQPQHF	TGTGCCAGCAGCCAAGGGACAGGGGTTAGCAATCAGCCCCAGCATTTT
18	TRBV3-1/TRBV3-2	TRBJ1-2	NA	TRBD1	CASSPRVADRSFYYGYTF	TGTGCCAGCAGCCCAAGAGTAGCGGACAGGTCTTTTTACTATGGCTACACCTTC
12	TRBV28	TRBJ2-3	NA	NA	CASSRGPDTQYF	TGTGCCAGCAGCCGGGGACCAGATACGCAGTATTTT
13	TRBV25-1	TRBJ1-2	NA	NA	CASSVTSGYGYTF	TGTGCCAGCAGTGTAACCTCCGGATACGGCTACACCTTC
13	TRBV18	TRBJ1-4	once	NA	CASSKGSGEKLFF	TGTGCCAGCTCGAAAGGTTCAGGGGAAAAACTGTTTTTT
13	TRBV2	TRBJ2-5	NA	NA	CASSDQGGETQYF	TGTGCCAGCAGTGACCAGGGGGGAGAGACCCAGTACTTC
14	TRBV6-5	TRBJ1-1	NA	NA	CASSYRGRGTEAFF	TGTGCCAGCAGTTACAGAGGGCGCGGGACTGAAGCTTTCTTT
17	TRBV21-1	TRBJ2-5	NA	NA	CASSKVLRQGARGTQYF	TGTGCCAGCAGCAAAGTGTTGCGACAGGGGGCTCGTGGGACCCAGTACTTC
13	TRBV7-3	TRBJ1-1	NA	NA	CASSLGTGQKAFF	TGTGCCAGCAGCTTAGGTACTGGACAGAAAGCTTTCTTT
19	TRBV24-1	TRBJ2-4	once	TRBD2	CPPSAGGEGHLKAKNIQYF	TGTCCCCCCAGTGCGGGGGGGGAGGGGCATCTTAAAGCCAAAAACATTCAGTACTTC